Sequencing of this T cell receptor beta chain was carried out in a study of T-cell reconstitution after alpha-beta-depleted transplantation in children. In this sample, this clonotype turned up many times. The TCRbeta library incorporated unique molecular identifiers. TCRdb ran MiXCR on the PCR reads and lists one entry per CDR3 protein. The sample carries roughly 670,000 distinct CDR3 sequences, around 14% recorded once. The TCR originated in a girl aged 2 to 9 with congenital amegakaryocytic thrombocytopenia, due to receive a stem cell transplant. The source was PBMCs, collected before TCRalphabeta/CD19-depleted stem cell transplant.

The CDR3 region has the DNA TGTGCCAGCAGTTACCCCCAGCGGGAGGGCTTACAAGAGCAGTACTTC. Translated, it gives CASSYPQREGLQEQYF. J is TRBJ2-7 and V is TRBV6-5; 10 positions match TRBD2. With V trimmed by 2 bases and J by 7 bases, 11 bases remained unmatched. The CDR3 loop spans 16 amino acids. The germline CDR1 and CDR2 sequences are MNHEY and SVGAGI.